The 28 T cell receptor beta chains reported below all come from one sample, sequenced in a study of technical replicates of blood from several donors. Sequenced by immunoSEQ multiplex PCR; TCRdb stores in-frame clones only, minus some. The sample records approximately 81,000 clones, under 97% being singletons. Sample: T cells isolated from PBMCs. These receptors were obtained from a human donor in good health.

The chain links TRBV28 to TRBJ2-5; maybe TRBD2 (5 bases). V gave up 2 bases and J gave up 5 bases, with 12 bases separating them. Germline loops: CDR1 MDHEN, CDR2 SYDVKM. This CDR3 comprises 14 residues. CDR3 sequence reads: CASSLEGLGETQYF. The CDR3, as DNA: TGTGCCAGCAGTTTAGAGGGTTTGGGGGAGACCCAGTACTTC.

The chain has TRBV6-4 and TRBJ2-4, with a possible D match to TRBD2 (7 bases). This CDR3 comprises 11 residues. Germline V gives CDR1 MRHNA, CDR2 SNTAGT. The ends were cut back, 8 bases at V and 10 bases at J, with 12 bases in the middle. The CDR3 DNA is TGTGCCAGCGGCGAGGGGGGGATTCAGTACTTC. Translated: CASGEGGIQYF.

This chain connects TRBV7-3 to TRBJ1-3; TRBD1 agrees at 7 bases. CDR1 SGHTA and CDR2 FQGTGA come from the germline V gene. Trimming took 5 bases from V and 1 from J; bases not matched to a gene: 5. This CDR3 comprises 15 residues. The CDR3 nucleotides read TGTGCCAGCAGCCGTGACAGGGAGTCTGGAAACACCATATATTTT. Its protein is CASSRDRESGNTIYF.

The rearrangement uses TRBV6-1 and TRBJ1-5, with 10 positions matching TRBD1. J lost 7 bases, V lost 6 bases, and 9 bases had no gene match. The CDR3 loop spans 15 amino acids. Germline V gives CDR1 MNHNS, CDR2 SASEGT. This CDR3 is CASSKDRGKEQPQHF. Written as DNA, the CDR3 is TGTGCCAGCAGCAAGGACAGGGGGAAGGAGCAGCCCCAGCATTTT.

The chain carries TRBV28 and TRBJ1-4; the D is unclear. Trimming stripped 10 bases from V and 0 bases from J, with 12 bases between. Germline V CDR1 and CDR2: MDHEN, SYDVKM. The CDR3 is 14 residues long. The CDR3 DNA reads as TGTGCCATCGGATTACGGGCAACTAATGAAAAACTGTTTTTT. Amino acid sequence: CAIGLRATNEKLFF.

CDR3 sequence (DNA): TGTGCCAGCAGCTTAGTATATAGGGGTCGGGAGCAGTTCTTC. Translated, it gives CASSLVYRGREQFF. V is TRBV7-2 and J is TRBJ2-1; D is perhaps TRBD1 (5 bases). CDR3 length equals 14 residues. The germline gives CDR1 SGHTA, CDR2 FQGNSA. V shed 1 base and J shed 10 bases, with 14 bases lying between them.

The chain carries TRBV18 and TRBJ2-1, with 9 bases fitting TRBD2. Looked up from germline, CDR1 is KGHSH and CDR2 is LQKENI. This CDR3 spans 15 amino acids. V was pared by 0 bases and J by 7 bases, with 4 bases of the junction left unmatched. The CDR3 DNA reads TGTGCCAGCTCACCACCACTAGCGGGTTGGAATGAGCAGTTCTTC. It is translated as CASSPPLAGWNEQFF.

V gene TRBV9 combines with J gene TRBJ2-3; 9 nucleotides agree with TRBD1. Germline V gene data show CDR1 as SGDLS and CDR2 as YYNGEE. The trim removed 4 bases at V and 4 bases at J, leaving 10 bases unmatched. CDR3 size: 16 residues. The DNA of the CDR3 is TGTGCCAGCAGCTTTACCGGGACAGGGTTTCCAGATACGCAGTATTTT. This translates into CASSFTGTGFPDTQYF.

The chain links TRBV7-8 to TRBJ1-2, with D maybe TRBD1 (6 bases). In germline, CDR1 is SGHVS, CDR2 FQNEAQ. There are 17 residues in the CDR3. V was cut by 0 bases and J by 3 bases, with 17 bases left in between. CDR3 nucleotide sequence: TGTGCCAGCAGCTTAGCCCAACAGGGAGCCCCTTACTATGGCTACACCTTC. This encodes CASSLAQQGAPYYGYTF.

The genes are TRBV19 and TRBJ2-6, with 8 bases matching TRBD2. The CDR3 covers 17 residues. V lost 3 bases and J lost 0; bases outside the gene matches: 4. Germline V gives CDR1 LNHDA, CDR2 SQIVND (reference sequence). The CDR3 is CASSIIGTSSGANVLTF. In nucleotides, the CDR3 is TGTGCCAGTAGTATTATAGGGACTAGCTCTGGGGCCAACGTCCTGACTTTC.

As DNA, the CDR3 is TGTGCCAGCAGTCCCCTACAGGGGGGGAATGAAAAACTGTTTTTT. Amino acids: CASSPLQGGNEKLFF. The rearrangement links TRBV28 to TRBJ1-4; TRBD1 matches 8 bases. This CDR3 contains 15 residues. With V trimmed by 5 bases and J by 5 bases, 7 bases remained unmatched. Germline V CDR1 and CDR2: MDHEN, SYDVKM.

Here the CDR3 reads CASSDLLQNTQYF. The CDR3 bases are TGTGCCAGCAGTGATTTACTCCAAAATACGCAGTATTTT. The genes are TRBV6-1 and TRBJ2-3, with D unclear. Germline assignment: CDR1 MNHNS and CDR2 SASEGT. V was pared by 3 bases and J by 7 bases, with 11 bases between. This CDR3 region has 13 residues.

The sample holds one count of this clone. V gene TRBV11-3 combines with J gene TRBJ2-3; D not resolved. V dropped 1 base and J dropped 5 bases, with 10 bases sitting between them. The CDR3 loop spans 14 amino acids. Germline lookup yields CDR1 SGHNT and CDR2 YENEEA. Here the CDR3 reads CASSLVRSEDTQYF. The CDR3 nucleotides read TGTGCCAGCAGCTTAGTGAGATCTGAAGATACGCAGTATTTT. The full variable domain, completed using reference TRBV11-3 and TRBJ2-3, is EAGVVQSPRYKIIEKKQPVAFWCNPISGHNTLYWYLQNLGQGPELLIRYENEEAVDDSQLPKDRFSAERLKGVDSTLKIQPAELGDSAVYLCASSLVRSEDTQYFGPGTRLTVL.

The V gene is TRBV2, the J gene TRBJ1-1, with 9 bases lining up with TRBD1. After removal of 4 bases from V and 0 bases from J, the junction contained 6 bases not matched to a gene. The CDR3 sequence is 16 residues long. Germline V gene sequence: CDR1 SNHLY, CDR2 FYNNEI. The CDR3 region is CASSAGQGLMNTEAFF. The CDR3 region has the DNA TGTGCCAGCAGTGCAGGACAGGGGCTCATGAACACTGAAGCTTTCTTT.

The V call is TRBV19, the J call TRBJ2-2, with TRBD1 matching over 7 bases. CDR1 is LNHDA, CDR2 SQIVND, per germline (reference sequence). The length of the CDR3 is 15 residues. Trimming took 7 bases from V and 3 from J; bases not matched to a gene: 8. The CDR3 protein is CASISGDSHTGELFF. DNA for the CDR3: TGTGCCAGTATTTCTGGGGACAGTCACACCGGGGAGCTGTTTTTT.

The genes are TRBV29-1 and TRBJ1-4; 7 bases line up with TRBD1. This CDR3 spans 13 amino acids. J was trimmed by 7 bases and V by 7 bases; bases with no gene match: 9. Germline V lookup: CDR1 SQVTM, CDR2 ANQGSEA. The CDR3 region is CSAWDRHSEKLFF. CDR3 sequence (DNA): TGCAGCGCCTGGGACAGACATAGTGAAAAACTGTTTTTT.

The gene calls are TRBV6-6 and TRBJ1-1; possibly TRBD1 for D (5 bases). The CDR3 has 14 residues. Germline CDR1 reads MNHNY; CDR2 reads SVGAGI (reference sequence). The germline V and J ends were trimmed by 2 bases and 5 bases, with 12 bases remaining between them. CDR3 coding DNA: TGTGCCAGCAGTTACGGGTCAGGGAGGACTGAAGCTTTCTTT. Translating gives CASSYGSGRTEAFF.

The chain uses TRBV18 and TRBJ2-6; D may be TRBD1 (6 bases). The germline CDR1 and CDR2 sequences are KGHSH and LQKENI. This CDR3 is built from 15 residues. V was shortened by 5 bases and J by 4 bases, with 12 bases between the two germline ends. The CDR3 loop reads CASSYQGSGANVLTF. The CDR3 coding sequence is TGTGCCAGCTCATATCAGGGGTCCGGGGCCAACGTCCTGACTTTC.

CDR3 nucleotides: TGTGCCAGCAGTGATACAGGTACCTACGAGCAGTACTTC. This codes for CASSDTGTYEQYF. The rearrangement joins TRBV25-1 to TRBJ2-7, with TRBD1 as a possible D gene (5 bases). The ends were cut back, 3 bases at V and 2 bases at J, with 8 bases in the middle. CDR3 length equals 13 residues. Germline CDR1 is MGHDK and CDR2 is SYGVNS.

The chain carries TRBV4-3 and TRBJ2-7; 9 nucleotides line up with TRBD2. J gave up 7 bases and V 3 bases, and 13 bases lay outside the gene matches. This CDR3 is 16 amino acids long. From germline, CDR1 is LGHNA and CDR2 YSLEER. The CDR3 bases are TGCGCCAGCAGCCATATCAGTAGTAGCGGGAGTCGGGAGCAGTACTTC. As protein: CASSHISSSGSREQYF.

The V and J genes are TRBV28 and TRBJ1-2; D perhaps matches TRBD1 (6 bases). Germline CDR1 reads MDHEN; CDR2 reads SYDVKM. V lost 4 bases to trimming and J lost 8 bases, with 14 bases between them. The CDR3 length is 13 residues. The CDR3 DNA sequence: TGTGCCAGCAGTTATCAGGGGCCTGGAGGCTACACCTTC. Translation gives CASSYQGPGGYTF.

This chain connects TRBV7-9 to TRBJ2-1; 10 bases agree with TRBD2. Losses at the gene ends were 8 bases for V and 0 bases for J; bases not matched to a gene: 13. Germline V lookup: CDR1 SEHNR, CDR2 FQNEAQ (reference sequence). CDR3 length equals 18 residues. CDR3 DNA sequence: TGTGCCAGCGTAGGACTAGCGGAGGCCCAACTCTCCTACAATGAGCAGTTCTTC. The encoded protein is CASVGLAEAQLSYNEQFF.

This chain links TRBV27 with TRBJ1-2, with 7 bases fitting TRBD1. The J segment lost 7 bases and the V segment lost 5 bases, leaving 10 bases of the junction unmatched. Germline loops: CDR1 MNHEY, CDR2 SMNVEV (reference sequence). The CDR3 loop spans 14 amino acids. This chain's CDR3 is CASSIQPTGFGYTF. The CDR3, as DNA: TGTGCCAGCAGTATTCAACCGACAGGGTTTGGCTACACCTTC.

As DNA, the CDR3 is TGTGCCAGCAGGGCCGTTATGGCGGGAGGGCCCAACACCGGGGAGCTGTTTTTT. Protein: CASRAVMAGGPNTGELFF. This chain joins TRBV5-4 and TRBJ2-2; 9 bases are a match to TRBD2. CDR3 size: 18 residues. The junction had 13 bases not matched to a gene; V was cut back by 5 bases and J by 2 bases. In germline, CDR1 is SGHNT, CDR2 YYREEE (reference sequence).

This sequence joins TRBV15 and TRBJ2-1; tentatively, D is TRBD2 (6 bases). Germline-derived CDR1 and CDR2 are LNHNV and YYDKDF (reference sequence). V shed 3 bases and J shed 5 bases, with 14 bases lying between them. CDR3 length: 15 amino acids. CDR3 loop: CATSRPGLLNNEQFF. In DNA, the CDR3 is TGTGCCACCAGCAGGCCGGGACTTTTAAACAATGAGCAGTTCTTC. The full variable domain, in which reference TRBV15 and TRBJ2-1 provide the parts outside the CDR3, is DAMVIQNPRYQVTQFGKPVTLSCSQTLNHNVMYWYQQKSSQAPKLLFHYYDKDFNNEADTPDNFQSRRPNTSFCFLDIRSPGLGDTAMYLCATSRPGLLNNEQFFGPGTRLTVL.

This clone was recorded once. The chain recombines TRBV5-1 with TRBJ2-5; TRBD2 might be the D (5 bases). The CDR3 consists of 15 residues. Germline CDR1 is SGHRS and CDR2 is YFSETQ. V gave up 5 bases and J gave up 6 bases, with 20 bases separating them. The CDR3 here is CASRRERLQFQTQYF. DNA of the CDR3: TGCGCCAGCAGAAGGGAAAGACTACAATTTCAGACCCAGTACTTC.

This clone has only a few counts. V usage is TRBV27 and J usage is TRBJ1-2; TRBD1 aligns across 7 bases. Losses at the gene ends were 0 bases for V and 4 bases for J; bases not matched to a gene: 2. Looked up from germline, CDR1 is MNHEY and CDR2 is SMNVEV (reference sequence). CDR3 length equals 14 residues. CDR3 nucleotides: TGTGCCAGCAGTTTATCCCGGGACAGCTATGGCTACACCTTC. Translated: CASSLSRDSYGYTF.

The chain couples TRBV11-2 to TRBJ1-4; D is unclear. This CDR3 has 11 residues. Germline CDR1 and CDR2: SGHAT and FQNNGV. Trimming stripped 3 bases from V and 8 bases from J, with 4 bases between. The CDR3 here is CASSLSEKLFF. The CDR3, as DNA: TGTGCCAGCAGCTTGAGCGAAAAACTGTTTTTT.